Sequencing of this T cell receptor (beta chain) was carried out in a study of Ad26.COV2.S vaccination and SARS-CoV-2 variants. Study-wide context: Doses of Ad26.COV2.S were injected into muscle once or twice, 56 days apart.

Indicated treatment: some 20 received Ad26.COV2.S at low or high dose, single or two shots; roughly five received placebo; per-sample allocation not given. Samples came from day 63 after the first vaccine or placebo injection. Assay used: immunoSEQ multiplex PCR; TCRdb lists only in-frame clones, some missing. The sample shows approximately 450,000 clones, more than 80% of them seen only once. V lost 0 bases to trimming and J lost 6 bases, with 15 bases between them. The CDR3 sequence is 16 residues long. CDR1 LGHNA and CDR2 YNFKEQ come from the germline V gene. This sample comprised peripheral blood, obtained in a trial of Ad26.COV2.S vaccine versus placebo. This rearrangement joins TRBV4-2 to TRBJ1-5; weak D call: TRBD1 (5 bases). This receptor was obtained from a person between 18 and 65 years old who received the Ad26.COV2.S COVID-19 vaccine or a placebo. The CDR3 region has the DNA TGTGCCAGCAGCCAAGAGTGGGACTGGGGTGGTCAGCCCCAGCATTTT. This codes for CASSQEWDWGGQPQHF.